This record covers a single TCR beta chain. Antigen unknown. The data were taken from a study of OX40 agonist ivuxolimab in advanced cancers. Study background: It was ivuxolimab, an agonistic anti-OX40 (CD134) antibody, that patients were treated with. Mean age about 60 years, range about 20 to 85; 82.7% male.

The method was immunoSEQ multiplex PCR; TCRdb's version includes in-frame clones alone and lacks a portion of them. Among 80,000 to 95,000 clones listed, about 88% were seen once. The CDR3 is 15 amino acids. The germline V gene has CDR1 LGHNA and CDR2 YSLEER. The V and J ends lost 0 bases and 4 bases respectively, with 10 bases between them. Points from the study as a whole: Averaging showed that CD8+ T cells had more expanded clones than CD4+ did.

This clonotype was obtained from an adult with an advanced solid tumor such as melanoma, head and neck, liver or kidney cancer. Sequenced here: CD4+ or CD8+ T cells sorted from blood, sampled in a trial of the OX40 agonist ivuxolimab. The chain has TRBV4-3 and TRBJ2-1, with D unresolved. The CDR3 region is CASSQEGSVYNEQFF. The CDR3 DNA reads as TGCGCCAGCAGCCAAGAGGGTTCGGTGTACAATGAGCAGTTCTTC.